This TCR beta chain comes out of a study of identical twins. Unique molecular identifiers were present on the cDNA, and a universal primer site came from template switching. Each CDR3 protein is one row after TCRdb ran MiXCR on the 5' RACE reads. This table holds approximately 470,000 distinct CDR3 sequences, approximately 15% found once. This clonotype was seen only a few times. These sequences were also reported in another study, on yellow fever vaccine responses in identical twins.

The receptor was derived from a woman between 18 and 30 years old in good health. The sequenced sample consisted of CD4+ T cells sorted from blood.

CDR3 sequence reads: CSAQQETQYF. In DNA form, the CDR3 reads TGCAGTGCCCAACAAGAGACCCAGTACTTC. This sequence joins TRBV20-1 and TRBJ2-5; no firm D call. Trimming left V 6 bases short and J 2 bases short, with 4 bases between. CDR3 length: 10 residues. From germline, CDR1 is DFQATT and CDR2 SNEGSKA (reference sequence).